This T cell receptor beta chain was captured in a study of blood T cell repertoires in COVID-19. As for the study in general: There were acute and convalescent COVID-19 samples, and they came from the United States, Italy and Spain.

In the study's own analysis: Amplifying reference gene primers gave estimates of nucleated cell counts. Some clones are missing from TCRdb's copy, which holds only in-frame ones; the method was immunoSEQ multiplex PCR. That table gives V, J and clone size, and the DNA gave D and trimming. The repertoire has approximately 82,000 clones, roughly 80% of them found once; the top ten carry 10% to 15%. The V gene's germline CDR1 is LNHDA and CDR2 SQIVND (reference sequence). This CDR3 contains 13 residues. With 6 bases clipped from V and 9 bases from J, the junction kept 8 bases outside the gene matches. The V gene is TRBV19, the J gene TRBJ1-5; 7 bases match TRBD1. What was sequenced was peripheral blood. The TCR was taken from an older woman with active or convalescent COVID-19. CDR3 residues: CASRTQPGGPQHF. CDR3 DNA sequence: TGTGCCAGTAGGACACAACCAGGGGGGCCCCAGCATTTT.